This passage covers 2 T cell receptor beta chains from one sample sequenced in a study of T cell responses to AZD1222 COVID-19 vaccine. Profiling relied on immunoSEQ multiplex PCR, and the TCRdb table lists in-frame clones only, not all of them. The table records some 82,000 clones, about 90% of them present only once. The source material was peripheral blood, sampled on day 0 of AZD1222 vaccination. These TCRs come from an adult in good health.

This chain links TRBV19 with TRBJ2-3, with 8 positions matching TRBD1. V was pared by 5 bases and J by 0 bases, with 4 bases of the junction left unmatched. The CDR3 is 15 amino acids. Per germline, CDR1 LNHDA and CDR2 SQIVND (reference sequence). This CDR3 is CASSDRGWSTDTQYF. CDR3 bases: TGTGCCAGTAGTGACAGGGGCTGGAGCACAGATACGCAGTATTTT.

The chain recombines TRBV6-2 or TRBV6-3 with TRBJ1-6; 7 nucleotides agree with TRBD1. The junction had 5 bases not matched to a gene; V was cut back by 6 bases and J by 0 bases. CDR3 length: 16 amino acids. Germline CDR1 reads MNHEY; CDR2 reads SVGEGT. The CDR3 region has the DNA TGTGCCAGCAGCAACAGGGGAAGCTCCTATAATTCACCCCTCCACTTT. This sequence encodes CASSNRGSSYNSPLHF.